This T cell receptor (beta chain) appears in the sequencing data of a study of T cell clones after liver transplantation. Study summary: Post-transplant blood was tracked for graft-donor-reactive T cell clones identified in a pre-transplant mixed lymphocyte reaction. As an antigen-independent comparator, third-party-reactive TCRbeta sequences came from pre-transplant mixed lymphocyte reactions.

Some clones are missing from TCRdb's copy, which holds only in-frame ones; the method was immunoSEQ multiplex PCR. The sample has tens of thousands of clones; around 70% are singletons. Germline V CDR1 and CDR2: MNHNS, SASEGT. This CDR3 comprises 14 residues. Trimming left V 3 bases short and J 4 bases short, with 11 bases between. The receptor was derived from a human patient who received a liver transplant. T cells may partly derive from the graft donor. Here the sequenced sample was CD4+ T cells from blood, taken at the 22-month timepoint. The gene calls are TRBV6-1 and TRBJ2-3; D unresolved. The CDR3 coding sequence is TGTGCCAGCAGTGACATTTTTGCTTCAGATACGCAGTATTTT. This gives the protein CASSDIFASDTQYF.